These 2 T cell receptor beta chains were all obtained from the same sample, sequenced in a study of cytomegalovirus exposure and HLA in healthy donors. Both 60 Vbeta primers and 13 Jbeta primers went into the PCR. The method was immunoSEQ multiplex PCR; TCRdb's version includes in-frame clones alone and lacks a portion of them. In the table there are tens of thousands of clones, about 70% of which are singletons. The sample taken for sequencing was PBMCs. The receptors here all came from a man aged 18 to 30 in good health and CMV-seronegative.

The V and J genes are TRBV19 and TRBJ2-3, with D tentatively TRBD2 (5 bases). The germline V and J ends were trimmed by 5 bases and 0 bases, with 15 bases remaining between them. This CDR3 has 16 residues. The germline V gene encodes CDR1 LNHDA and CDR2 SQIVND (reference sequence). DNA of the CDR3: TGTGCCAGTAGTCCCCTGACGGGGTTCAGCACAGATACGCAGTATTTT. Protein product: CASSPLTGFSTDTQYF.

The gene calls are TRBV28 and TRBJ1-6, with D unclear. The V gene's germline CDR1 is MDHEN and CDR2 SYDVKM. V was trimmed by 7 bases and J by 2 bases, leaving 15 bases between them. The CDR3 is 16 amino acids. In nucleotides, the CDR3 is TGTGCCAGCAATAGCCCCGTCCGGACCTATAATTCACCCCTCCACTTT. This gives the protein CASNSPVRTYNSPLHF.